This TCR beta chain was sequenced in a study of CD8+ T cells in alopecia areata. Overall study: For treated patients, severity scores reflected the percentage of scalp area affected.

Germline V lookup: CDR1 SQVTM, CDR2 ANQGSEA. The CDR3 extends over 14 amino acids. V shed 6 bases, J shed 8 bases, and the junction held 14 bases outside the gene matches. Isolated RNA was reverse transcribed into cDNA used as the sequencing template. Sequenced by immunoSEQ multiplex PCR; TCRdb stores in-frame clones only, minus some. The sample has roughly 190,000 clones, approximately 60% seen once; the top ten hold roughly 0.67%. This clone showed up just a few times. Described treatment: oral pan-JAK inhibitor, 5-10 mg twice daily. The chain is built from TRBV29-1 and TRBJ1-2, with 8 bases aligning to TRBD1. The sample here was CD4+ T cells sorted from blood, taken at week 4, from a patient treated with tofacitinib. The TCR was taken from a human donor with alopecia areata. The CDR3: CSVGSTGQALGYTF. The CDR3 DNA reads TGCAGCGTCGGATCTACGGGACAGGCCCTAGGCTACACCTTC.